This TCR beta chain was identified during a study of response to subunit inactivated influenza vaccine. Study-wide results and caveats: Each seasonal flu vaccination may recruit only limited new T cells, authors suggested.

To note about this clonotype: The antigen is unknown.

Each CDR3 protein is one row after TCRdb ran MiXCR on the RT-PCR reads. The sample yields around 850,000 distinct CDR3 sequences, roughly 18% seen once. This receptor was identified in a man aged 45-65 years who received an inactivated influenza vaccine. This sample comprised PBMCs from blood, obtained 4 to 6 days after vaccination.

DNA for the CDR3: TGTGCCAGCAGCCCGATACAACAGGGCTATGAGCAGTTCTTC. Its protein product is CASSPIQQGYEQFF. J is TRBJ2-1 and V is TRBV4-2, with D perhaps TRBD1 (6 bases). Trimming cost V 4 bases and J 8 bases, with 15 bases left between them. CDR3 size: 14 residues. CDR1 is LGHNA, CDR2 YNFKEQ, per germline.